What follows are 4 T cell receptor beta chains derived from one specimen sequenced in a study of CD8 T cells in Susac syndrome. RNA amounts of roughly 0.5 to 1 ug underwent reverse transcription with random hexamers. TCRdb recomputed calls from the immunoSEQ multiplex PCR reads with MiXCR, one row per CDR3 protein. The sample includes about 160,000 distinct CDR3 sequences, approximately 94% of them seen just once. The specimen was CD4+ T cells from PBMCs. The receptors come from a human donor with multiple sclerosis.

The chain joins TRBV7-3 to TRBJ2-6, with D perhaps matching TRBD2 (6 bases). The V end was cut by 5 bases, the J end by 0 bases, with 14 bases between. The CDR3 extends over 17 amino acids. Germline-derived CDR1 and CDR2 are SGHTA and FQGTGA. CDR3: CASSPLGGNSGANVLTF. CDR3 DNA: TGTGCCAGCAGCCCCCTGGGAGGAAACTCTGGGGCCAACGTCCTGACTTTC. The full variable domain, in which reference TRBV7-3 and TRBJ2-6 provide the parts outside the CDR3, is GAGVSQTPSNKVTEKGKYVELRCDPISGHTALYWYRQSLGQGPEFLIYFQGTGAADDSGLPNDRFFAVRPEGSVSTLKIQRTERGDSAVYLCASSPLGGNSGANVLTFGAGSRLTVL.

This rearrangement joins TRBV7-9 to TRBJ1-1; D unclear. The CDR3 has 14 residues. Germline CDR1 and CDR2: SEHNR and FQNEAQ (reference sequence). Trimming took off 3 bases at V and 5 bases at J, with 13 bases between the two ends. Here the CDR3 reads CASSFTGSGTEAFF. The DNA of the CDR3 is TGTGCCAGCAGCTTCACGGGGTCGGGGACTGAAGCTTTCTTT. Full variable domain (remainder filled in from reference TRBV7-9 and TRBJ1-1): DTGVSQNPRHKITKRGQNVTFRCDPISEHNRLYWYRQTLGQGPEFLTYFQNEAQLEKSRLLSDRFSAERPKGSFSTLEIQRTEQGDSAMYLCASSFTGSGTEAFFGQGTRLTVV.

This sequence joins TRBV14 and TRBJ2-3, with 7 bases aligning to TRBD1. The V segment lost 3 bases and the J segment 11 bases; nucleotides outside the gene matches: 17. Germline CDR1 SGHDN, CDR2 FVKESK. The CDR3 covers 16 residues. CDR3 in amino acids: CASSHPWTGTLLGQYF. As DNA, the CDR3 is TGTGCCAGCAGCCACCCGTGGACAGGCACTCTTTTAGGGCAGTATTTT.

The rearrangement uses TRBV2 and TRBJ2-7; D not certain. The CDR3 covers 12 residues. Trimming pared 6 bases from V and 2 bases from J, leaving 8 bases between. The germline gives CDR1 SNHLY, CDR2 FYNNEI. Here the CDR3 DNA reads TGTGCCAGCAGCACCACCCCCTACGAGCAGTACTTC. Translated, it gives CASSTTPYEQYF.